This T cell receptor (beta chain) appears in the sequencing data of a study of shared clonotypes between healthy human individuals. At the level of the study: Each donor's CD8 memory used one plate, CD8 naive two, each CD4 subset three.

For every subset, genomic DNA was evenly distributed across several immunoSEQ plates. This table comes from immunoSEQ multiplex PCR, and its TCRdb copy is limited to in-frame clones, with some not included. The sample has roughly 2.2 million clones; just over 90% are singletons. Trimming took 1 base from V and 4 from J, leaving 14 bases between them. The CDR3 length is 16 residues. CDR1 is SGHVS and CDR2 is FQNEAQ in the germline V gene. Donors were healthy HIV-negative adults without recently reported acute infections or vaccinations. The TCR originated in a man aged 18 to 30 in good health. Some clones in this sample may be carry-over from other donors' samples. The sequenced sample was naive CD4+ T cells from PBMCs. The subset: CD45RA+ positively selected. The chain employs TRBV7-8 and TRBJ1-5; D may be TRBD1 (6 bases). CDR3 DNA sequence: TGTGCCAGCAGCTTAGAATCCGGACAGTTAAATCAGCCCCAGCATTTT. Translating gives CASSLESGQLNQPQHF.